Listed here are 3 T cell receptor beta chains from one sample, sequenced in a study of T cells after yellow fever vaccination. TCRdb analysed the 5' RACE reads with MiXCR anew, one entry per CDR3 protein. The data hold about 170,000 distinct CDR3 sequences, with 11% observed a single time. This specimen was CD8+ T cells sorted from PBMCs, taken 15 days after the yellow fever booster vaccination. The receptor source for this set is a man younger than 35 who received the YFV17D yellow fever vaccine.

The J gene is TRBJ1-2, the V gene TRBV6-5; D unresolved. CDR3 size: 14 residues. V was clipped by 2 bases and J by 4 bases, with 11 bases between them. In germline, CDR1 is MNHEY, CDR2 SVGAGI. The CDR3 coding sequence is TGTGCCAGCAGTTACGGCAGGATACTCTATGGCTACACCTTC. It is translated as CASSYGRILYGYTF.

This clonotype has a handful of counts. The genes are TRBV20-1 and TRBJ1-5, with 8 nucleotides matching TRBD1. Trimming cost V 5 bases and J 3 bases; bases outside gene matches: 6. The CDR3 consists of 14 residues. Germline V gene sequence: CDR1 DFQATT, CDR2 SNEGSKA (reference sequence). CDR3 bases: TGCAGTGCTCAGGACAGGGTGTACAATCAGCCCCAGCATTTT. The encoded protein is CSAQDRVYNQPQHF.

The table lists this clonotype with a few counts. CDR3 region: CASRPTGQETQYF. The CDR3 DNA is TGTGCCAGCAGACCGACAGGGCAAGAGACCCAGTACTTC. The chain recombines TRBV7-9 with TRBJ2-5, with TRBD1 matching over 7 bases. Germline-derived CDR1 and CDR2 are SEHNR and FQNEAQ (reference sequence). There are 13 residues in the CDR3. J lost 2 bases, V lost 6 bases, and 3 bases had no gene match.